These 17 T cell receptor beta chains were sequenced from one sample in a study of regulatory T cells in long-lasting Graves disease. Time point in this sample: persistent/refractory GD, antithyroid drugs over 5 years with positive TRAb. Preparation of the TCR library used RNA extracted from PBMCs. iRepertoire HTBI primers and Arm-PCR of CDR3 regions built TCR beta libraries. TCRdb called the multiplex PCR reads again in MiXCR, with one record for every CDR3 protein. Among around 450,000 distinct CDR3 sequences listed, roughly 21% were seen once. The specimen was peripheral blood mononuclear cells (PBMCs), collected when the disease was refractory, from a patient treated with antithyroid drugs. The receptors stem from a female donor with Graves disease.

V is TRBV4-2 and J is TRBJ2-6, with D possibly being TRBD1 or TRBD2 (5 bases each). V was pared by 0 bases and J by 4 bases, with 10 bases between. Germline CDR1 LGHNA, CDR2 YNFKEQ. The CDR3 loop spans 16 amino acids. Here the CDR3 reads CASSQEKGRGANVLTF. CDR3 bases: TGTGCCAGCAGCCAAGAAAAGGGACGGGGGGCCAACGTCCTGACTTTC.

The sample holds many counts of this clonotype. V usage is TRBV5-5 and J usage is TRBJ1-1; TRBD1 might be the D (6 bases). The CDR3 sequence is 14 residues long. Germline loops: CDR1 SGHKS, CDR2 YYEKEE (reference sequence). The ends were cut back, 0 bases at V and 7 bases at J, with 13 bases in the middle. CDR3 sequence reads: CASSLGGAGDEAFF. The CDR3, as DNA: TGTGCCAGCAGCTTGGGGGGCGCAGGGGATGAAGCTTTCTTT.

Of note for this clonotype: A read error may be the cause here, since a much bigger clone is one base away. The chain employs TRBV2 and TRBJ2-7; D tentatively reads TRBD1 or TRBD2 (6 bases each). V gave up 7 bases and J gave up 3 bases, with 16 bases separating them. The germline V gene encodes CDR1 SNHLY and CDR2 FYNNEI. This CDR3 has 14 residues. The CDR3 DNA follows: TGTGCCAGCATCGGGCGGGACAATTACTACGAGCAGTACTTC. Its translation is CASIGRDNYYEQYF.

The sample holds many counts of this clonotype. The gene calls are TRBV11-3 and TRBJ2-7, with 7 bases that match TRBD1. Trimming took 3 bases from V and 6 from J; bases not matched to a gene: 2. This CDR3 region has 12 residues. Germline CDR1 and CDR2: SGHNT and YENEEA. The CDR3 is CASSFPGGEQYF. The CDR3 nucleotides are TGTGCCAGCAGCTTCCCAGGGGGCGAGCAGTACTTC.

There are a few counts of this clonotype. V gene TRBV6-9 combines with J gene TRBJ2-5; 10 positions agree with TRBD2. The length of the CDR3 is 16 residues. Trimming at V came to 3 bases and at J to 4 bases, leaving 8 bases not matched to a gene. The germline gives CDR1 MNHGY, CDR2 SVAAGI. DNA of the CDR3: TGTGCCAGCAGTTACGAGTGGGGACTAGCGAGAGAGACCCAGTACTTC. Protein product: CASSYEWGLARETQYF.

A few counts support this clonotype. The chain uses TRBV19 and TRBJ1-1; 12 nucleotides align to TRBD1. The length of the CDR3 is 15 residues. V lost 6 bases and J lost 5; bases outside the gene matches: 7. Per germline, CDR1 LNHDA and CDR2 SQIVND (reference sequence). CDR3 residues: CASSDLGQGATEAFF. CDR3 DNA sequence: TGTGCCAGTAGCGACCTGGGACAGGGGGCTACTGAAGCTTTCTTT.

The chain uses TRBV30 and TRBJ2-7, with TRBD1 matching over 7 bases. Per the germline V gene, CDR1 is GTSNPN and CDR2 is SVGIG (reference sequence). The junction had 5 bases not matched to a gene; V was cut back by 3 bases and J by 6 bases. This CDR3 region has 12 residues. The CDR3 sequence: CAWSRGFVEQYF. In DNA, the CDR3 is TGTGCCTGGAGCAGGGGGTTTGTCGAGCAGTACTTC.

The table lists this clonotype with a count of one. The CDR3 end shows no conserved phenylalanine or tryptophan, and so a read error is likely. The chain joins TRBV28 to TRBJ1-6; D uncertain. The CDR3 totals 12 residues. CDR1 is MDHEN and CDR2 is SYDVKM in the germline V gene. V was clipped by 2 bases and J by 10 bases, with 6 bases between them. CDR3 in amino acids: CASSLVGSPLHL. CDR3 DNA sequence: TGTGCCAGCAGTTTAGTTGGCTCACCCCTCCACCTT.

This clonotype was picked up a small number of times. The chain has TRBV10-3 and TRBJ2-2, with 14 positions matching TRBD2. From germline, CDR1 is ENHRY and CDR2 SYGVKD. V lost 3 bases and J lost 8; bases outside the gene matches: 11. The CDR3 is made up of 18 amino acids. In DNA, the CDR3 is TGTGCCATCAGTGACCGGGGACTAGCGGGAGTTACTTCAGGGGAGCTGTTTTTT. Residues: CAISDRGLAGVTSGELFF.

This clonotype was seen more than once but under ten times. The V and J genes are TRBV29-1 and TRBJ2-5; possibly TRBD2 for D (5 bases). Germline lookup yields CDR1 SQVTM and CDR2 ANQGSEA. The CDR3 length is 13 residues. The germline V and J ends were trimmed by 4 bases and 3 bases, with 12 bases remaining between them. CDR3 sequence reads: CSVGSGIEETQYF. The CDR3 region has the DNA TGCAGCGTTGGATCCGGGATCGAAGAGACCCAGTACTTC.

The chain joins TRBV2 to TRBJ2-2; perhaps TRBD2 as D (6 bases). CDR1 SNHLY and CDR2 FYNNEI come from the germline V gene. This CDR3 contains 15 residues. V was shortened by 10 bases and J by 5 bases, with 20 bases between the two germline ends. CDR3 protein: CATSTGMGGTGELFF. CDR3 DNA: TGTGCCACCTCAACCGGGATGGGGGGAACCGGGGAGCTGTTTTTT.

This clonotype was detected only a few times. The rearrangement links TRBV11-2 to TRBJ2-1; the D is unclear. Germline assignment: CDR1 SGHAT and CDR2 FQNNGV. This CDR3 contains 16 residues. Trimming pared 3 bases from V and 7 bases from J, leaving 19 bases between. CDR3 region: CASSFGARPLGNEQFF. As DNA, the CDR3 is TGTGCCAGCAGCTTCGGTGCGAGGCCATTGGGAAATGAGCAGTTCTTC.

V is TRBV29-1 and J is TRBJ1-1; D gene uncertain. V shed 4 bases and J shed 2 bases, with 14 bases lying between them. Germline CDR1 SQVTM, CDR2 ANQGSEA. CDR3 length equals 14 residues. CDR3 residues: CSVGGGLDNTEAFF. In nucleotides, the CDR3 is TGCAGCGTTGGTGGTGGGTTGGATAACACTGAAGCTTTCTTT.

This clonotype has just a few counts. The CDR3 region is CASSSGQGGGSNQPQHF. The CDR3 coding sequence is TGCGCCAGCTCGAGTGGACAGGGTGGAGGGAGCAATCAGCCCCAGCATTTT. This chain connects TRBV10-2 to TRBJ1-5; 8 bases match TRBD1. V shed 8 bases, J shed 1 base, and the junction held 13 bases outside the gene matches. CDR1 and CDR2 from the germline V gene are WSHSY and SAAADI. This CDR3 region has 17 residues.

This clonotype was found many times. This sequence joins TRBV28 and TRBJ1-2; the D is unclear. Trimming left V 1 base short and J 8 bases short, with 11 bases between. This CDR3 is built from 13 residues. Per germline, CDR1 MDHEN and CDR2 SYDVKM. The CDR3 region is CASSLYGVGGYTF. Written as DNA, the CDR3 is TGTGCCAGCAGTTTATACGGGGTTGGAGGCTACACCTTC.

This chain uses TRBV13 with TRBJ2-2, with a weak D call TRBD1 (6 bases). V was clipped by 5 bases and J by 2 bases, with 12 bases between them. The CDR3 is 15 residues long. From germline, CDR1 is PRHDT and CDR2 FYEKMQ (reference sequence). The DNA of the CDR3 is TGTGCCAGCAGCCCAGGGACACTTAACACCGGGGAGCTGTTTTTT. Translated, it gives CASSPGTLNTGELFF.

The rearrangement links TRBV10-3 to TRBJ2-7; no clear D gene. Germline V gives CDR1 ENHRY, CDR2 SYGVKD. Trimming removed 2 bases at V and 3 bases at J, with 14 bases between. The CDR3 consists of 15 residues. CDR3 DNA: TGTGCCATCAGTGAGGGGCGTCAGTTCTTCTACGAGCAGTACTTC. It is translated as CAISEGRQFFYEQYF.